This TCR beta chain was obtained from a study of T cells after yellow fever vaccination. The study, taken as a whole, reports: Abundant clonotypes from the bulk population could contaminate FACS-sorted repertoires.

The germline V and J ends were trimmed by 6 bases and 1 base, with 15 bases remaining between them. CDR1 and CDR2 from the germline V gene are SQVTM and ANQGSEA. The CDR3 has 14 residues. This clonotype was found many times. Its antigen is as yet unknown. One entry per CDR3 protein, called by TCRdb with MiXCR from the 5' RACE reads. The sample carries some 320,000 distinct CDR3 sequences, 7.5% to 9.5% recorded once. The J gene is TRBJ2-5, the V gene TRBV29-1; unclear D gene. This receptor was taken from a man between 18 and 29 years old who received the YFV17D yellow fever vaccine. The sample here was CD4+ T cells sorted from PBMCs, taken 5 days after the yellow fever booster vaccination. The CDR3 loop is CSVDATALQETQYF. CDR3 sequence (DNA): TGCAGCGTAGACGCTACCGCACTCCAAGAGACCCAGTACTTC.